This T cell receptor (beta chain) was retrieved from a study of T cell changes during pregnancy in multiple sclerosis. Produced via immunoSEQ multiplex PCR; TCRdb's table is partial and in-frame only. The data hold 70,000 to 100,000 clones, with 90% to 95% observed a single time. Germline V gives CDR1 SGHVS, CDR2 FNYEAQ. With 5 bases removed from V and 6 bases from J, the gap between germline ends came to 14 bases. The CDR3 loop spans 14 amino acids. Material: peripheral blood, obtained in the first trimester of pregnancy. The V gene is TRBV7-6, the J gene TRBJ1-5, with D maybe TRBD1 (6 bases). The sequence was obtained from a female donor with multiple sclerosis, enrolled in a pregnancy study. CDR3 coding DNA: TGTGCCAGCAGCAATACAGGGTCGGGTCAGCCCCAGCATTTT. Amino acids: CASSNTGSGQPQHF.